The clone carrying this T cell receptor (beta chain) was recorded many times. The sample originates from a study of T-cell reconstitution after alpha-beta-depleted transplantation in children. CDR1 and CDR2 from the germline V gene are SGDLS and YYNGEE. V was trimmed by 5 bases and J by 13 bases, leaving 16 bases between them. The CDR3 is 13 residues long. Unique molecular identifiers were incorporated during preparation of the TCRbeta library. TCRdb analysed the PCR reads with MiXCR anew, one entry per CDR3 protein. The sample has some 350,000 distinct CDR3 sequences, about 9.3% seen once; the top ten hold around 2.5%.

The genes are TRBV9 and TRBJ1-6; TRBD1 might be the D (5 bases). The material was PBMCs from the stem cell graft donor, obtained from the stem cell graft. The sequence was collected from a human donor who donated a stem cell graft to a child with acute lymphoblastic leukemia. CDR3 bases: TGTGCCAGCAGGCTCAAAGAGGGGATTCCCCTCCACTTT. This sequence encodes CASRLKEGIPLHF.